A single sample is the source of the 5 T cell receptor beta chains below, sequenced in a study of CD8 T cells in Susac syndrome. Random-hexamer reverse transcription was applied to about 0.45 to 1 ug RNA. TCRdb reprocessed the immunoSEQ multiplex PCR reads via MiXCR and lists one record per CDR3 protein. The table records more than 150,000 distinct CDR3 sequences, 90% to 97% of them present only once. Sequencing was carried out using CD4+ T cells from PBMCs. The receptors shown here come from a human donor with Susac syndrome.

The V gene is TRBV7-2, the J gene TRBJ2-5, with D perhaps TRBD1 (5 bases). CDR3 size: 14 residues. The V end was cut by 5 bases, the J end by 3 bases, with 13 bases between. Germline values: CDR1 SGHTA, CDR2 FQGNSA. DNA for the CDR3: TGTGCCAGCAGCCCAGGACAAATGAAAGAGACCCAGTACTTC. Translating gives CASSPGQMKETQYF.

This chain links TRBV12-3 or TRBV12-4 with TRBJ1-6, with D maybe TRBD1 (6 bases). The CDR3 length is 16 residues. V was shortened by 5 bases and J by 9 bases, with 20 bases between the two germline ends. CDR3 region: CASSPMTGFGGSPLHF. The DNA of the CDR3 is TGTGCCAGCAGTCCCATGACAGGTTTTGGTGGTTCACCCCTCCACTTT.

The J gene is TRBJ2-1, the V gene TRBV9; D possibly uses TRBD1 or TRBD2 (5 bases each). Germline-derived CDR1 and CDR2 are SGDLS and YYNGEE. V shed 7 bases and J shed 4 bases, with 15 bases lying between them. CDR3 length equals 14 residues. For the CDR3, the DNA is TGTGCCAGCGGGGCGGGCCTAGGTTACAATGAGCAGTTCTTC. This codes for CASGAGLGYNEQFF.

This clonotype appeared a single time. The chain uses TRBV7-2 and TRBJ2-7; unclear D gene. V was clipped by 4 bases and J by 3 bases, with 10 bases between them. CDR3 length equals 13 residues. Germline CDR1 is SGHTA and CDR2 is FQGNSA. CDR3 protein: CASSSRTYYEQYF. The CDR3, as DNA: TGTGCCAGCAGCTCCCGGACCTACTACGAGCAGTACTTC.

This chain uses TRBV20-1 with TRBJ2-4; no reliable D call. The V gene's germline CDR1 is DFQATT and CDR2 SNEGSKA (reference sequence). V was trimmed by 3 bases and J by 12 bases, leaving 9 bases between them. This CDR3 has 10 residues. CDR3 nucleotide sequence: TGCAGTGCTAGCCCCCGACATCAGTACTTC. This encodes CSASPRHQYF.